This T cell receptor beta chain originates from a study of pediatric ulcerative colitis. Study findings and constraints: Ulcerative colitis patients shared more blood-rectal clones than controls. Substantially fewer templates came from two patients' blood samples.

Note on this clone: What it binds is not known.

Clones were sequenced by immunoSEQ multiplex PCR, and TCRdb holds only the in-frame ones, with some missing. The sample has roughly 54,000 clones, about 89% seen once. The CDR3 is made up of 16 amino acids. The ends lost 6 bases at V and 3 bases at J; junction bases unmatched: 13. CDR1 is SGHTA and CDR2 is FQGNSA in the germline V gene. The chain has TRBV7-2 and TRBJ1-2; 7 bases align to TRBD1. The TCR originated in a boy younger than 18 who was a control in a study of pediatric ulcerative colitis. Specimen: blood. CDR3 in amino acids: CASRTGQGGRDYGYTF. For the CDR3, the DNA is TGTGCCAGCAGAACCGGCCAGGGGGGGAGGGACTATGGCTACACCTTC.